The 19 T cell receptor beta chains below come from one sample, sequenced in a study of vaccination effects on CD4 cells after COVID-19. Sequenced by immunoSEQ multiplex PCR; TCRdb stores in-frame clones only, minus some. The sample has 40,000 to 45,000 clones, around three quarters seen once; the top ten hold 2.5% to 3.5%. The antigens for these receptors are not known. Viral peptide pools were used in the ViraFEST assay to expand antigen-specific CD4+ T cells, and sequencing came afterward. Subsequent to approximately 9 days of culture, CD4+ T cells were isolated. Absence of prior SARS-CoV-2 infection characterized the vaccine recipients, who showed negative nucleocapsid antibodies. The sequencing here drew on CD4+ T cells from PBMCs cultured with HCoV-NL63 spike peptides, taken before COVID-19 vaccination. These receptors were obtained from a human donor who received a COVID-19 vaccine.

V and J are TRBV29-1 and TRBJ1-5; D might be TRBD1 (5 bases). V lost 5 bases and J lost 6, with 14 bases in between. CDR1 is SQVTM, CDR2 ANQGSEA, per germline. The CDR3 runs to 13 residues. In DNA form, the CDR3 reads TGCAGCGTTCGGGGGGGGTGGACTCAGCCCCAGCATTTT. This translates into CSVRGGWTQPQHF.

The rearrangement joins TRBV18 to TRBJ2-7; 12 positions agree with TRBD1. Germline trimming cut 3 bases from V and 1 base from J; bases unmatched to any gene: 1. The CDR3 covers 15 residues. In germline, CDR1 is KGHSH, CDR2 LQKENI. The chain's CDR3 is CASSPGQGASYEQYV. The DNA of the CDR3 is TGTGCCAGCTCACCGGGACAGGGGGCTTCCTACGAGCAGTACGTC.

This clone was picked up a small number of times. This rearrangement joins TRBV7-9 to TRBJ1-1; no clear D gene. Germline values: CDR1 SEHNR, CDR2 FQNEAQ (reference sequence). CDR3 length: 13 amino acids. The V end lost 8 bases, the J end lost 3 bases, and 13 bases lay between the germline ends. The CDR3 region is CASGSGRHTEAFF. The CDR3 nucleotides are TGTGCCAGCGGATCGGGCAGGCACACTGAAGCTTTCTTT.

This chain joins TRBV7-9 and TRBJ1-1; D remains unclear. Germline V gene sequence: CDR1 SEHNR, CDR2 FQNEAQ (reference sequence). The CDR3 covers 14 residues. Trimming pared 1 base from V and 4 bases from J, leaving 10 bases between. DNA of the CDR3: TGTGCCAGCAGCTTAGGGAACGTGGGCACTGAAGCTTTCTTT. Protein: CASSLGNVGTEAFF.

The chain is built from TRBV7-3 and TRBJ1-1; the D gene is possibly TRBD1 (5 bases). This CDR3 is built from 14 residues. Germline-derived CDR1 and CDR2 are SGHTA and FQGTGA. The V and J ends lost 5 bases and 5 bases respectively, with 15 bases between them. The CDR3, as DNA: TGTGCCAGCAGCGCATTACCGGGGCAAACTGAAGCTTTCTTT. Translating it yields CASSALPGQTEAFF.

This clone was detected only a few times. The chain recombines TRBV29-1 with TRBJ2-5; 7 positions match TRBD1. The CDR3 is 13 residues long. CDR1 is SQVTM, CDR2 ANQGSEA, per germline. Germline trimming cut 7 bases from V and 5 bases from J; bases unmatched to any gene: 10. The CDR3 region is CSGGNRGGETQYF. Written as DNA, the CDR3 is TGCAGCGGGGGAAACAGGGGTGGTGAGACCCAGTACTTC.

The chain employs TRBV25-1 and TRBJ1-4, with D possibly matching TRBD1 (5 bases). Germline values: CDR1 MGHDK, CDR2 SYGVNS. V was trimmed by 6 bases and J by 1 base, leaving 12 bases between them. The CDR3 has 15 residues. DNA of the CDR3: TGTGCCAGCAGAGGGAACAGGAAAACTAATGAAAAACTGTTTTTT. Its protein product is CASRGNRKTNEKLFF. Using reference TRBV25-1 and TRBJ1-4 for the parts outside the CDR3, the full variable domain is EADIYQTPRYLVIGTGKKITLECSQTMGHDKMYWYQQDPGMELHLIHYSYGVNSTEKGDLSSESTVSRIRTEHFPLTLESARPSHTSQYLCASRGNRKTNEKLFFGSGTQLSVL.

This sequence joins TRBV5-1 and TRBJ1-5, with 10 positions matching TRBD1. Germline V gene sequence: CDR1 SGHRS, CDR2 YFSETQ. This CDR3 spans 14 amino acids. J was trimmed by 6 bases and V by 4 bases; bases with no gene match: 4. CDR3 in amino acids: CASSTGQGGQPQHF. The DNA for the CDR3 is TGCGCCAGCAGCACCGGACAGGGGGGTCAGCCCCAGCATTTT. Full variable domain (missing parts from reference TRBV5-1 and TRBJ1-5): KAGVTQTPRYLIKTRGQQVTLSCSPISGHRSVSWYQQTPGQGLQFLFEYFSETQRNKGNFPGRFSGRQFSNSRSEMNVSTLELGDSALYLCASSTGQGGQPQHFGDGTRLSIL.

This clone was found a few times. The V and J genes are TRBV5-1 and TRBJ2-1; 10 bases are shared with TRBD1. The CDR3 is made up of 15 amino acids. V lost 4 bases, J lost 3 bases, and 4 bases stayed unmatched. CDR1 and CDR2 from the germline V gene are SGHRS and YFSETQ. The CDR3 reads CASSNGQGGYNEQFF. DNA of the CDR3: TGCGCCAGCAGCAATGGACAGGGGGGCTACAATGAGCAGTTCTTC.

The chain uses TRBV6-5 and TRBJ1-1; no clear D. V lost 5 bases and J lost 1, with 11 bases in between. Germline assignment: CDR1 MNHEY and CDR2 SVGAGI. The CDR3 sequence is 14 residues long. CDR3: CASSLLAENTEAFF. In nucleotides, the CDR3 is TGTGCCAGCAGTCTGTTGGCGGAGAACACTGAAGCTTTCTTT.

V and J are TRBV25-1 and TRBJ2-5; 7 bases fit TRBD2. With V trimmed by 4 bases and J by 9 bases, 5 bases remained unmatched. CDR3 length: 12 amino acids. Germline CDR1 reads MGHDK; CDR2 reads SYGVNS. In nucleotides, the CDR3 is TGTGCCAGCAGTGCCCCTACTAGCGCCCAGTACTTC. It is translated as CASSAPTSAQYF.

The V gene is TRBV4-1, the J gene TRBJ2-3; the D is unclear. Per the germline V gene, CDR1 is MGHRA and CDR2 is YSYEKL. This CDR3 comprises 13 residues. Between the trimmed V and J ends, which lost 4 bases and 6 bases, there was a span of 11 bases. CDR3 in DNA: TGCGCCAGCAGCCGTCTCAGCCCCGATACGCAGTATTTT. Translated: CASSRLSPDTQYF.

In DNA, the CDR3 is TGCGCCAGCAGCCCCCTAGCGGGGGGAGCAGATACGCAGTATTTT. This codes for CASSPLAGGADTQYF. The chain carries TRBV5-1 and TRBJ2-3; 11 bases agree with TRBD2. The CDR3 sequence is 15 residues long. The ends lost 4 bases at V and 4 bases at J; junction bases unmatched: 5. Germline values: CDR1 SGHRS, CDR2 YFSETQ.

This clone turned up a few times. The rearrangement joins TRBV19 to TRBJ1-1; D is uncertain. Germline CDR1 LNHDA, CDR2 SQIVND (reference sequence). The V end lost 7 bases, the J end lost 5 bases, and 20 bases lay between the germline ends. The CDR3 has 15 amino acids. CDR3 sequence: CASTTIVGDRTEAFF. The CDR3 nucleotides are TGTGCCAGTACCACAATTGTCGGGGATCGGACTGAAGCTTTCTTT.

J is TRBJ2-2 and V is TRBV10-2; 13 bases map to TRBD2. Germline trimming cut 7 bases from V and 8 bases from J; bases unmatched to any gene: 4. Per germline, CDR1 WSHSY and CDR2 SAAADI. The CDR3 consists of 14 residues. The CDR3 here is CASNGLAGDGELFF. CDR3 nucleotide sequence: TGCGCCAGCAACGGACTAGCGGGGGATGGGGAGCTGTTTTTT.

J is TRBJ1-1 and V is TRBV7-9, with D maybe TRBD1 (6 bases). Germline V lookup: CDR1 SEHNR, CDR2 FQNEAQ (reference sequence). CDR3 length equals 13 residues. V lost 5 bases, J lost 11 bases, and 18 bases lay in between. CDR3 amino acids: CASSHREADWAFF. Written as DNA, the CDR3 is TGTGCCAGCAGCCACAGGGAAGCCGATTGGGCTTTCTTT.

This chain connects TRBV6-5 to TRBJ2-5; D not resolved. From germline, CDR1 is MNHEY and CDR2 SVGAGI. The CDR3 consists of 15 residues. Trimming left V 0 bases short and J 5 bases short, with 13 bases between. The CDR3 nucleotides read TGTGCCAGCAGTTACTCGGTACCCCAGTTCGAGACCCAGTACTTC. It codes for CASSYSVPQFETQYF.

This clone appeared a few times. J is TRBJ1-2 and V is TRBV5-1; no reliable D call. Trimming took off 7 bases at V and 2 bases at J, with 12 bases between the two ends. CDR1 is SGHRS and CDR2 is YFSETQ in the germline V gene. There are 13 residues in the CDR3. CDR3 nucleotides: TGCGCCAGCGGAGGTGGGAGGAACTATGGCTACACCTTC. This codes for CASGGGRNYGYTF.

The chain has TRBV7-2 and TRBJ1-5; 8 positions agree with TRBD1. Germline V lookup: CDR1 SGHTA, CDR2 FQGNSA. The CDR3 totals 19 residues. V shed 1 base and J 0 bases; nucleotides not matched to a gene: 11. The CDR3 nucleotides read TGTGCCAGCAGCTTAGATCGCTGGACAGGGAGTTTTAGCAATCAGCCCCAGCATTTT. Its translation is CASSLDRWTGSFSNQPQHF.